This T cell receptor beta chain was obtained from a study of blood T cell repertoires in COVID-19 (dated by TCRdb to the early 2020s). In terms of the full investigation: The collaborator samples originated in the United States, Italy and Spain and spanned the acute and convalescent phases of COVID-19. The prospective study material was composed of cDNA or gDNA derived from T cells, B-cell-depleted T cells, or PBMCs. The repertoires were released in a freely available public database intended as a resource for research on the immune response to SARS-CoV-2. Deeply sampled blood TCRbeta repertoires from subjects exposed to, actively infected with, or recovered from COVID-19 were included in the dataset. Where HLA class I and class II types were available, the types were taken from metadata supplied by the sample provider, not from assay-based typing. The samples were drawn from the first 160 participants of the ongoing ImmuneRACE study and from 1,254 subjects provided by 6 global collaborators. A de-identified subject ID, COVID-19 status, age in years and sex were almost always included in the sample metadata. Broader findings and caveats from the paper: Clinical and demographic metadata were provided uncurated, with the amount varying by source and participant.

TCRbeta CDR3 regions were amplified from genomic DNA using the immunoSEQ Assay, a bias-controlled multiplex PCR. The authors' analysis ran thus. Within the assay, amplification of reference gene primers was used to estimate how many nucleated cells each sample contained. Sequence reads were collapsed and filtered to measure the absolute abundance of every unique TCRbeta CDR3 rearrangement. Productive Simpson clonality was computed per sample as the square root of Simpson's diversity index over productive rearrangements. The table was pulled from immuneACCESS by TCRdb, which kept in-frame rearrangements only. Such tables lose some clones; where checked, under half of the loss comes from unresolved V genes, and the rest has no known cause. The DNA was the basis for D and trimming; V, J and clone size are from that table. The sample records roughly 100,000 clones, roughly 87% of which are singletons. Of the sample, more than 4.5% falls within the top ten clones.

The CDR3 contains 13 residues, cysteine and phenylalanine counted. Left in the record is the CDR3 DNA by itself, 39 bases read in frame from the first base. CDR1 SGDLS and CDR2 YYNGEE are derived from the germline V gene. V gives up 4 bases and J gives up 1 base, and the segment between their germline ends measures 8 bases. In Seattle, one collaborating source enrolled patients while the infection was active and tracked those patients longitudinally over the course of disease. Collaborating institutions collected whole blood in K2EDTA tubes following their own protocols. For TCRbeta analysis, collaborators shipped samples in one of three forms: frozen whole blood, isolated PBMCs, or DNA extracted from either of those sample types. For this clone: Its antigen is currently not known. Per-nucleotide qualities are absent, and no much larger clonotype sits a single base away.

The TCR comes from a woman in her 50s with COVID-19, enrolled during active disease. Recombination joined TRBV9 with TRBJ2-5; too little of a D gene remains to name it. Sequenced sample: peripheral blood. This receptor has the CDR3 CASSLSPQETQYF. In nucleotides, the sequence is TGTGCCAGCAGCTTAAGCCCCCAAGAGACCCAGTACTTC.